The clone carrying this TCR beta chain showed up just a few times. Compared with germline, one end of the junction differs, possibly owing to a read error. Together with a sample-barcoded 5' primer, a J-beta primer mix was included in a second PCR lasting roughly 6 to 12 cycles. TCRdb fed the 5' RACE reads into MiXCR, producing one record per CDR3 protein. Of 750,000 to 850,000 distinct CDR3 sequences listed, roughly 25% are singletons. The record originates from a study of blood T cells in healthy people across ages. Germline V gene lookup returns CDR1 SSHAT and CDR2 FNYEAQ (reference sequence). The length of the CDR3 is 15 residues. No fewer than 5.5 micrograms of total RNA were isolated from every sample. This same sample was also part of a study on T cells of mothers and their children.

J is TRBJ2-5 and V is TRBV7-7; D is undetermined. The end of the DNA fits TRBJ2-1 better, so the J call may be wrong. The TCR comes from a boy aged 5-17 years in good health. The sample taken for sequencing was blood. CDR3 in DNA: TGTGCTAGCAGCTTGTCTGGCCTCTACGGCGATGAGCAGTTCTTC. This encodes CASSLSGLYGDEQFF.